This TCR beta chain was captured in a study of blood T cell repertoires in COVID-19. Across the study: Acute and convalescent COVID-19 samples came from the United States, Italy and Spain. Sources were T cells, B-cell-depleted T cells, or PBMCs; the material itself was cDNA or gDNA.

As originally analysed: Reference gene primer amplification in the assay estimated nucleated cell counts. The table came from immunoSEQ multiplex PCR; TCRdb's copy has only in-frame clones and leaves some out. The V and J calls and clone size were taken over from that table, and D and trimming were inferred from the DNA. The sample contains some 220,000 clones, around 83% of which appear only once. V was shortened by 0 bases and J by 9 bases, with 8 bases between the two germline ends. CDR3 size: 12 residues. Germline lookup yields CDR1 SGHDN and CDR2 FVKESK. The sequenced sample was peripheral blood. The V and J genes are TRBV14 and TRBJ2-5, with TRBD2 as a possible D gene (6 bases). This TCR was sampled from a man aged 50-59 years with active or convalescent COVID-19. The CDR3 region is CASSQDWGAQYF. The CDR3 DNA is TGTGCCAGCAGCCAAGATTGGGGGGCCCAGTACTTC.